This note documents a single T cell receptor (beta chain) sequence. This sample was taken from a study of T-cell reconstitution after alpha-beta-depleted transplantation in children. Germline V gives CDR1 MGHRA, CDR2 YSYEKL. This CDR3 spans 15 amino acids. Germline trimming cut 4 bases from V and 8 bases from J; bases unmatched to any gene: 11. Library preparation (for TCRbeta) was performed with unique molecular identifiers. TCRdb called the PCR reads again in MiXCR, with one record for every CDR3 protein. Here the sample spans a few hundred thousand distinct CDR3 sequences, 27% being singletons. This receptor was identified in a boy younger than two with Wiskott-Aldrich syndrome, due to receive a stem cell transplant. The rearrangement uses TRBV4-1 and TRBJ2-1; TRBD1 agrees at 7 bases. The sample here was PBMCs, taken before TCRalphabeta/CD19-depleted stem cell transplant. CDR3 bases: TGCGCCAGCAGCCCCCGGGACAGACAAGGGGATGAGCAGTTCTTC. As protein: CASSPRDRQGDEQFF.